The 32 T cell receptor beta chains below all came from one sample that was sequenced in a study of T cell repertoires and HLA-DP antigens (dated by TCRdb to the late 2010s). Antigens for these TCRs are unknown. Library method: the immunoSEQ multiplex PCR assay. TCRdb re-hosts the immuneACCESS table, in-frame sequences only. Its copies lack some clones; in the studies checked, an unresolved V gene accounts for under half of them, and the cause for the rest is not known. The sample table lists about 110,000 clones, more than 85% of them with a count of one. The leading ten clones occupy around 0.3% of the sample. The specimen was CD4+ T cells from PBMCs. Every receptor here comes from a woman under 30 in good health and CMV-seronegative.

This clone was counted a few times. The chain couples TRBV7-2 to TRBJ2-5, with 10 bases aligning to TRBD2. The CDR3 consists of 15 residues. V lost 8 bases and J lost 3; bases outside the gene matches: 9. Germline-derived CDR1 and CDR2 are SGHTA and FQGNSA. CDR3 region: CASVQRGGREETQYF. The CDR3 DNA follows: TGTGCCAGCGTCCAGCGGGGGGGCCGGGAAGAGACCCAGTACTTC.

The J gene is TRBJ2-5, the V gene TRBV7-2; D is unresolved. The CDR3 is made up of 11 amino acids. Trimming shortened V by 1 base and J by 5 bases, and 2 bases separated the two germline ends. From germline, CDR1 is SGHTA and CDR2 FQGNSA. CDR3 coding DNA: TGTGCCAGCAGCTTAGTGGAGACCCAGTACTTC. As protein: CASSLVETQYF.

This sequence joins TRBV5-1 and TRBJ2-1; tentative D call: TRBD1 (6 bases). V lost 4 bases and J 1 base, leaving 21 bases between the germline ends. The CDR3 loop spans 18 amino acids. CDR1 is SGHRS, CDR2 YFSETQ, per germline. The CDR3 bases are TGCGCCAGCAGCCTCCTTAGATACCAGGGGCGATCCTACAATGAGCAGTTCTTC. Translated, it gives CASSLLRYQGRSYNEQFF. The full variable domain, in which reference TRBV5-1 and TRBJ2-1 provide the parts outside the CDR3, is KAGVTQTPRYLIKTRGQQVTLSCSPISGHRSVSWYQQTPGQGLQFLFEYFSETQRNKGNFPGRFSGRQFSNSRSEMNVSTLELGDSALYLCASSLLRYQGRSYNEQFFGPGTRLTVL.

The V call is TRBV18, the J call TRBJ1-1, with a weak D call TRBD1 (6 bases). V was pared by 3 bases and J by 6 bases, with 20 bases between. CDR1 is KGHSH, CDR2 LQKENI, per germline. The CDR3 loop spans 16 amino acids. The CDR3 bases are TGTGCCAGCTCACCGACCACGACCAGGGGAGGGGCTGAAGCTTTCTTT. It is translated as CASSPTTTRGGAEAFF.

J is TRBJ1-6 and V is TRBV21-1. TRBV21-1 corresponds to a pseudogene. The CDR3 is 21 residues long. The CDR3 here is CASSKNRRCPLIASYNSPLHF. The CDR3 DNA reads TGTGCCAGCAGCAAAAATCGGCGTTGTCCACTGATCGCTTCCTATAATTCACCCCTCCACTTT.

V is TRBV7-6 and J is TRBJ1-1; 7 nucleotides align to TRBD1. Per the germline V gene, CDR1 is SGHVS and CDR2 is FNYEAQ. There are 13 residues in the CDR3. V lost 5 bases to trimming and J lost 5 bases; unmatched junction nucleotides: 5. The CDR3, as DNA: TGTGCCAGCAGCACCAGGGGGGGAACTGAAGCTTTCTTT. Its translation is CASSTRGGTEAFF.

The chain links TRBV18 to TRBJ2-7; D unclear. V was cut by 3 bases and J by 0 bases, with 6 bases left in between. Germline CDR1 and CDR2: KGHSH and LQKENI. The CDR3 is 13 residues long. The CDR3 sequence is CASSPGYSYEQYF. For the CDR3, the DNA is TGTGCCAGCTCACCGGGATACTCCTACGAGCAGTACTTC.

The chain carries TRBV6-6 and TRBJ1-2; TRBD1 matches at 7 bases. J gave up 4 bases and V 5 bases, and 10 bases lay outside the gene matches. Looked up from germline, CDR1 is MNHNY and CDR2 is SVGAGI (reference sequence). CDR3 length: 15 amino acids. The CDR3 nucleotides are TGTGCCAGCAGTGCACAACAGGGGAAGGGCTATGGCTACACCTTC. Translating it yields CASSAQQGKGYGYTF.

The rearrangement links TRBV9 to TRBJ2-1; 9 nucleotides match TRBD2. CDR1 and CDR2 from the germline V gene are SGDLS and YYNGEE. The V and J ends lost 3 bases and 4 bases, in that order; junction bases with no gene match: 5. There are 15 residues in the CDR3. In DNA, the CDR3 is TGTGCCAGCAGCGCAAGCGGGGGGCAATACAATGAGCAGTTCTTC. This translates into CASSASGGQYNEQFF.

This chain joins TRBV6-1 and TRBJ1-2, with D possibly being TRBD1 (5 bases). Germline assignment: CDR1 MNHNS and CDR2 SASEGT. This CDR3 has 17 residues. V shed 1 base and J shed 2 bases, with 17 bases lying between them. The CDR3: CASSEGRGPTSNYGYTF. The CDR3 region has the DNA TGTGCCAGCAGTGAAGGGAGGGGCCCAACCTCAAACTATGGCTACACCTTC.

The table lists this clone with a few counts. This chain links TRBV7-9 with TRBJ1-3, with 11 bases identical to TRBD1. The CDR3 runs to 16 residues. V was clipped by 6 bases and J by 0 bases; unmatched bases: 4. Germline-derived CDR1 and CDR2 are SEHNR and FQNEAQ (reference sequence). CDR3: CASRGQGGYSGNTIYF. CDR3 nucleotides: TGTGCCAGCAGGGGACAGGGGGGATACTCTGGAAACACCATATATTTT.

In this sample, this clone turned up once. V and J are TRBV28 and TRBJ1-3; D is ambiguous. The germline CDR1 and CDR2 sequences are MDHEN and SYDVKM. V lost 4 bases to trimming and J lost 2 bases, with 15 bases between them. The CDR3 is 16 residues long. CDR3 residues: CASSSSYGNAGNTIYF. The DNA for the CDR3 is TGTGCCAGCAGTTCCTCCTATGGGAATGCTGGAAACACCATATATTTT. Full variable domain (outside the CDR3, taken from reference TRBV28 and TRBJ1-3): DVKVTQSSRYLVKRTGEKVFLECVQDMDHENMFWYRQDPGLGLRLIYFSYDVKMKEKGDIPEGYSVSREKKERFSLILESASTNQTSMYLCASSSSYGNAGNTIYFGEGSWLTVV.

J is TRBJ1-3 and V is TRBV28; D not resolved. Germline V gene data show CDR1 as MDHEN and CDR2 as SYDVKM. This CDR3 has 17 residues. Trimming stripped 7 bases from V and 0 bases from J, with 19 bases between. The CDR3 nucleotides are TGTGCCAGCATCCGAATAGGAACAACCTCCTCTGGAAACACCATATATTTT. Translation: CASIRIGTTSSGNTIYF.

CDR3: CATSRGQYNEKLFF. The CDR3 nucleotides are TGTGCCACCAGCAGGGGACAGTATAATGAAAAACTGTTTTTT. V usage is TRBV15 and J usage is TRBJ1-4; 7 nucleotides align to TRBD1. The V and J ends lost 3 bases and 4 bases, in that order; junction bases with no gene match: 2. The germline CDR1 and CDR2 sequences are LNHNV and YYDKDF (reference sequence). The CDR3 is made up of 14 amino acids.

The chain is built from TRBV2 and TRBJ2-1; unclear D gene. The CDR3 sequence is 14 residues long. From germline, CDR1 is SNHLY and CDR2 FYNNEI. V shed 4 bases and J shed 4 bases, with 11 bases lying between them. In nucleotides, the CDR3 is TGTGCCAGCAGTGGCACGCTCGGGTACAATGAGCAGTTCTTC. This encodes CASSGTLGYNEQFF.

The chain uses TRBV5-6 and TRBJ2-5, with 8 nucleotides matching TRBD1. The CDR3 has 14 amino acids. Losses at the gene ends were 0 bases for V and 4 bases for J; bases not matched to a gene: 2. Germline lookup yields CDR1 SGHDT and CDR2 YYEEEE. CDR3 sequence (DNA): TGTGCCAGCAGCTTGGGACAGGGGCTAGAGACCCAGTACTTC. Protein: CASSLGQGLETQYF. Using reference TRBV5-6 and TRBJ2-5 for the parts outside the CDR3, the full variable domain is DAGVTQSPTHLIKTRGQQVTLRCSPKSGHDTVSWYQQALGQGPQFIFQYYEEEERQRGNFPDRFSGHQFPNYSSELNVNALLLGDSALYLCASSLGQGLETQYFGPGTRLLVL.

V is TRBV20-1 and J is TRBJ1-1; D not resolved. The CDR3 is 11 residues long. V dropped 6 bases and J dropped 1 base, with 6 bases sitting between them. Germline-derived CDR1 and CDR2 are DFQATT and SNEGSKA (reference sequence). Written as DNA, the CDR3 is TGCAGTGCGAAGAGGAACACTGAAGCTTTCTTT. Encoded protein: CSAKRNTEAFF.

V usage is TRBV6-5 and J usage is TRBJ1-5, with a possible D match to TRBD1 (6 bases). With 2 bases removed from V and 4 bases from J, the gap between germline ends came to 9 bases. This CDR3 spans 14 amino acids. Germline CDR1 is MNHEY and CDR2 is SVGAGI. The CDR3 coding sequence is TGTGCCAGCAGTTACGGGGGGCGGAATCAGCCCCAGCATTTT. Translation: CASSYGGRNQPQHF.

The chain couples TRBV5-8 to TRBJ2-7, with 8 nucleotides matching TRBD1. This CDR3 region has 15 residues. Germline loops: CDR1 SGHTS, CDR2 YDEGEE. Unmatched junction bases numbered 6, after V lost 2 bases and J lost 2 bases. CDR3 residues: CASSFGQQGAYEQYV. CDR3 coding DNA: TGTGCCAGCAGCTTTGGTCAACAGGGGGCCTACGAGCAGTACGTC.

The chain carries TRBV15 and TRBJ2-3; TRBD1 agrees at 7 bases. Trimming cost V 1 base and J 0 bases; bases outside gene matches: 4. The CDR3 runs 16 residues. Germline assignment: CDR1 LNHNV and CDR2 YYDKDF (reference sequence). The CDR3 here is CATSRGTRGSTDTQYF. CDR3 coding DNA: TGTGCCACCAGCAGAGGGACCAGGGGGAGCACAGATACGCAGTATTTT.

The V gene is TRBV2, the J gene TRBJ2-2, with D unclear. The CDR3 consists of 15 residues. V lost 7 bases, J lost 4 bases, and 16 bases lay in between. Per germline, CDR1 SNHLY and CDR2 FYNNEI. The CDR3 DNA reads TGTGCCAGCATGTCCGAAGCCCGTGGCACCGGGGAGCTGTTTTTT. It yields the protein CASMSEARGTGELFF.

In its sample, this clone was seen once. The chain employs TRBV14 and TRBJ1-3; D unresolved. CDR3 length equals 16 residues. Germline CDR1 is SGHDN and CDR2 is FVKESK. V was trimmed by 4 bases and J by 0 bases, leaving 13 bases between them. The CDR3 spells CASSRTRPLSGNTIYF. The CDR3 bases are TGTGCCAGCAGCCGGACGAGGCCCCTCTCTGGAAACACCATATATTTT.

The chain has TRBV4-2 and TRBJ2-5; D is possibly TRBD1 or TRBD2 (5 bases each). The V end was cut by 4 bases, the J end by 1 base, with 16 bases between. CDR1 and CDR2 (germline): LGHNA, YNFKEQ. This CDR3 has 16 residues. The CDR3 here is CASSLGTAETQETQYF. CDR3 nucleotide sequence: TGTGCCAGCAGCCTCGGGACGGCCGAAACCCAAGAGACCCAGTACTTC.

V gene TRBV5-6 combines with J gene TRBJ2-7; 9 nucleotides match TRBD1. Germline CDR1 SGHDT, CDR2 YYEEEE. This CDR3 is 16 amino acids long. V shed 7 bases, J shed 5 bases, and the junction held 16 bases outside the gene matches. The CDR3 sequence: CASQKVGRQGGNEQYF. The CDR3 DNA follows: TGTGCCAGCCAGAAGGTCGGAAGACAGGGGGGAAACGAGCAGTACTTC.

This chain connects TRBV4-1 to TRBJ2-7; 8 bases are shared with TRBD2. V lost 1 base, J lost 2 bases, and 7 bases stayed unmatched. CDR3 length equals 16 residues. Germline values: CDR1 MGHRA, CDR2 YSYEKL. The CDR3 region is CASSQVPSGPPYEQYF. DNA of the CDR3: TGCGCCAGCAGCCAAGTACCTAGCGGGCCTCCCTACGAGCAGTACTTC.

The chain uses TRBV6-5 and TRBJ1-6; D unresolved. There are 14 residues in the CDR3. Germline assignment: CDR1 MNHEY and CDR2 SVGAGI. V was trimmed by 6 bases and J by 5 bases, leaving 11 bases between them. CDR3 DNA sequence: TGTGCCAGCAGGAAGGGTTTGGATAATTCACCCCTCCACTTT. Residues: CASRKGLDNSPLHF.

The V gene is TRBV11-3, the J gene TRBJ1-1, with a possible D match to TRBD1 (5 bases). V gave up 3 bases and J gave up 4 bases, with 12 bases separating them. The germline CDR1 and CDR2 sequences are SGHNT and YENEEA. This CDR3 contains 14 residues. The chain's CDR3 is CASSFSGHPTEAFF. The CDR3 DNA reads as TGTGCCAGCAGCTTCTCAGGACACCCCACTGAAGCTTTCTTT.

The CDR3 protein is CASSEGLIVETQYF. For the CDR3, the DNA is TGTGCCAGCAGTGAAGGTTTGATCGTCGAGACCCAGTACTTC. The J gene is TRBJ2-5, the V gene TRBV6-1, with unresolved D. V lost 1 base and J 5 bases, leaving 11 bases between the germline ends. There are 14 residues in the CDR3. Germline V gene sequence: CDR1 MNHNS, CDR2 SASEGT.

This rearrangement joins TRBV11-2 to TRBJ1-2; no clear D. This CDR3 spans 13 amino acids. The V and J ends lost 5 bases and 3 bases respectively, with 10 bases between them. Germline CDR1 is SGHAT and CDR2 is FQNNGV. The CDR3 nucleotides are TGTGCCAGCAGCCCGATCCGGGACTATGGCTACACCTTC. It encodes CASSPIRDYGYTF.

The V gene is TRBV28, the J gene TRBJ2-1; TRBD2 aligns across 7 bases. CDR1 and CDR2 from the germline V gene are MDHEN and SYDVKM. V was pared by 5 bases and J by 12 bases, with 7 bases of the junction left unmatched. This CDR3 is built from 12 residues. DNA for the CDR3: TGTGCCAGCAGTATCCCGACTAGCCGGCAGTTCTTC. Translated: CASSIPTSRQFF. Using reference TRBV28 and TRBJ2-1 for the parts outside the CDR3, the full variable domain is DVKVTQSSRYLVKRTGEKVFLECVQDMDHENMFWYRQDPGLGLRLIYFSYDVKMKEKGDIPEGYSVSREKKERFSLILESASTNQTSMYLCASSIPTSRQFFGPGTRLTVL.

This chain links TRBV11-2 with TRBJ1-2; D might be TRBD1 (6 bases). V dropped 5 bases and J dropped 0 bases, with 16 bases sitting between them. Germline assignment: CDR1 SGHAT and CDR2 FQNNGV. The length of the CDR3 is 16 residues. The CDR3 loop reads CASSTTGNEANYGYTF. The CDR3 DNA reads as TGTGCCAGCAGCACAACAGGGAACGAAGCTAACTATGGCTACACCTTC.

This clone came up once. The genes are TRBV28 and TRBJ1-4; D perhaps matches TRBD1 (6 bases). V was clipped by 3 bases and J by 4 bases, with 18 bases between them. This CDR3 spans 17 amino acids. CDR1 MDHEN and CDR2 SYDVKM come from the germline V gene. CDR3 in amino acids: CASSFYREEWGNEKLFF. CDR3 DNA: TGTGCCAGCAGTTTCTACAGGGAGGAATGGGGTAATGAAAAACTGTTTTTT.